The 24 T cell receptor beta chains below come from one sample, sequenced in a study of cytomegalovirus exposure and HLA in healthy donors. The assay was immunoSEQ multiplex PCR, and TCRdb's table has in-frame clones only and misses some. This table has about 200,000 clones, less than 85% appearing once. Input material: PBMCs. Receptors originate from a woman between 18 and 29 years old in good health and CMV-seronegative.

The chain is built from TRBV28 and TRBJ2-7, with D unresolved. Germline V gene sequence: CDR1 MDHEN, CDR2 SYDVKM. The germline V and J ends were trimmed by 3 bases and 7 bases, with 7 bases remaining between them. CDR3 length equals 11 residues. The CDR3 region is CASSLVWEQYF. DNA of the CDR3: TGTGCCAGCAGTTTGGTGTGGGAGCAGTACTTC.

The gene calls are TRBV5-1 and TRBJ1-1; tentative D call: TRBD1 (6 bases). The germline V gene encodes CDR1 SGHRS and CDR2 YFSETQ. V was shortened by 0 bases and J by 5 bases, with 17 bases between the two germline ends. The CDR3 is 16 amino acids. The CDR3: CASSLDRDTRSTEAFF. The CDR3 region has the DNA TGCGCCAGCAGCTTGGACCGGGACACTCGCTCTACTGAAGCTTTCTTT.

In its sample, this clone was seen once. The chain employs TRBV9 and TRBJ2-3; possible D gene TRBD2, 6 bases. In germline, CDR1 is SGDLS, CDR2 YYNGEE. The CDR3 spans 14 residues. V was cut by 6 bases and J by 4 bases, with 15 bases left in between. The CDR3 DNA reads TGTGCCAGCACAAGGGACTCGGTTCCAGATACGCAGTATTTT. Residues: CASTRDSVPDTQYF.

V usage is TRBV9 and J usage is TRBJ2-1; 10 nucleotides line up with TRBD1. V was clipped by 3 bases and J by 8 bases; unmatched bases: 5. Germline-derived CDR1 and CDR2 are SGDLS and YYNGEE. The CDR3 spans 14 residues. The CDR3 reads CASSAGQGFHEQFF. Written as DNA, the CDR3 is TGTGCCAGCAGCGCGGGACAGGGGTTCCATGAGCAGTTCTTC.

This clone was counted once. The chain recombines TRBV11-2 with TRBJ2-2, with D possibly matching TRBD2 (6 bases). This CDR3 is built from 12 residues. Germline values: CDR1 SGHAT, CDR2 FQNNGV. The ends were cut back, 6 bases at V and 7 bases at J, with 9 bases in the middle. The CDR3 nucleotides are TGTGCCAGCAGAAGGGAGGTCGGGGAGCTGTTTTTT. This codes for CASRREVGELFF.

This clone was counted a few times. CDR3 region: CASSPRGGHTDTQYF. The CDR3 DNA is TGTGCCAGCAGCCCGCGGGGCGGACACACAGATACGCAGTATTTT. This chain connects TRBV7-3 to TRBJ2-3, with D perhaps matching TRBD2 (6 bases). CDR3 length: 15 amino acids. V was cut by 5 bases and J by 2 bases, with 14 bases left in between. Germline V gives CDR1 SGHTA, CDR2 FQGTGA.

The chain joins TRBV18 to TRBJ1-2; D not resolved. The germline V gene has CDR1 KGHSH and CDR2 LQKENI. V shed 0 bases and J shed 4 bases, with 9 bases lying between them. This CDR3 is 14 amino acids long. CDR3 coding DNA: TGTGCCAGCTCACCACCTCCCCCTTCCTATGGCTACACCTTC. This translates into CASSPPPPSYGYTF.

This clone was recorded once. V gene TRBV4-2 combines with J gene TRBJ1-1; D uncertain. V was clipped by 0 bases and J by 9 bases, with 11 bases between them. Germline assignment: CDR1 LGHNA and CDR2 YNFKEQ. The CDR3 sequence is 13 residues long. The CDR3 sequence: CASSQDRGYQAFF. DNA of the CDR3: TGTGCCAGCAGCCAAGATCGAGGGTATCAAGCTTTCTTT.

This chain joins TRBV30 and TRBJ1-3; a possible D gene is TRBD1 (6 bases). V was shortened by 4 bases and J by 0 bases, with 10 bases between the two germline ends. Germline V CDR1 and CDR2: GTSNPN, SVGIG (reference sequence). This CDR3 is built from 14 residues. CDR3 loop: CAWNTGSSGNTIYF. In nucleotides, the CDR3 is TGTGCCTGGAACACAGGGTCCTCTGGAAACACCATATATTTT. The variable domain in full, with the rest retrieved from reference TRBV30 and TRBJ1-3, is SQTIHQWPATLVQPVGSPLSLECTVEGTSNPNLYWYRQAAGRGLQLLFYSVGIGQISSEVPQNLSASRPQDRQFILSSKKLLLSDSGFYLCAWNTGSSGNTIYFGEGSWLTVV.

The V call is TRBV5-1, the J call TRBJ2-1; TRBD2 aligns across 8 bases. Per the germline V gene, CDR1 is SGHRS and CDR2 is YFSETQ. The CDR3 contains 16 residues. V lost 0 bases, J lost 5 bases, and 7 bases stayed unmatched. CDR3 protein: CASSLEGRGGHNEQFF. In nucleotides, the CDR3 is TGCGCCAGCAGCTTGGAAGGTCGGGGGGGACACAATGAGCAGTTCTTC.

This clone was seen more than once but under ten times. V and J are TRBV7-3 and TRBJ2-1, with D unclear. The V and J ends lost 4 bases and 5 bases respectively, with 9 bases between them. Germline V gene lookup returns CDR1 SGHTA and CDR2 FQGTGA. This CDR3 spans 13 amino acids. CDR3: CASSSVGNNEQFF. The CDR3 coding sequence is TGTGCCAGCAGCTCCGTTGGGAACAATGAGCAGTTCTTC.

The chain has TRBV2 and TRBJ1-1; TRBD1 might be the D (6 bases). V lost 6 bases and J lost 0, with 14 bases in between. CDR3 size: 15 residues. Germline-derived CDR1 and CDR2 are SNHLY and FYNNEI. CDR3 protein: CASRNQQGLNTEAFF. CDR3 bases: TGTGCCAGCAGGAATCAACAGGGTTTGAACACTGAAGCTTTCTTT.

The rearrangement uses TRBV14 and TRBJ2-1, with D uncertain. Germline lookup yields CDR1 SGHDN and CDR2 FVKESK. Trimming left V 4 bases short and J 0 bases short, with 10 bases between. There are 15 residues in the CDR3. For the CDR3, the DNA is TGTGCCAGCAGCCTCTCAAGGAGCTCCTACAATGAGCAGTTCTTC. Amino acid sequence: CASSLSRSSYNEQFF.

The CDR3 protein is CSAQGDEQFF. DNA of the CDR3: TGCAGTGCCCAGGGGGATGAGCAGTTCTTC. The chain combines TRBV20-1 with TRBJ2-1; 7 nucleotides align to TRBD1. The CDR3 consists of 10 residues. V lost 6 bases, J lost 8 bases, and 1 base stayed unmatched. The germline gives CDR1 DFQATT, CDR2 SNEGSKA (reference sequence).

The rearrangement joins TRBV6-1 to TRBJ2-5; the D gene is possibly TRBD2 (6 bases). Trimming stripped 5 bases from V and 2 bases from J, with 12 bases between. Germline V gene sequence: CDR1 MNHNS, CDR2 SASEGT. The CDR3 sequence is 14 residues long. CDR3 residues: CASSRRSGQETQYF. The CDR3, as DNA: TGTGCCAGCAGTCGACGTAGCGGACAAGAGACCCAGTACTTC.

This chain connects TRBV7-6 to TRBJ1-3; D is possibly TRBD1 (6 bases). The V gene's germline CDR1 is SGHVS and CDR2 FNYEAQ. V lost 5 bases to trimming and J lost 3 bases, with 14 bases between them. This CDR3 region has 15 residues. The CDR3 DNA is TGTGCCAGCAGCCCTACCAGGGGAGGTGGAAACACCATATATTTT. Its translation: CASSPTRGGGNTIYF.

A few counts support this clone. The chain combines TRBV4-2 with TRBJ1-4, with D unclear. Trimming shortened V by 0 bases and J by 5 bases, and 4 bases separated the two germline ends. The length of the CDR3 is 13 residues. Germline CDR1 and CDR2: LGHNA and YNFKEQ. The CDR3 protein is CASSQDSNEKLFF. The CDR3 nucleotides read TGTGCCAGCAGCCAAGATTCGAATGAAAAACTGTTTTTT.

This clone occurred a few times. CDR3 sequence reads: CAWTQGNQPQHF. CDR3 bases: TGTGCCTGGACCCAAGGCAATCAGCCCCAGCATTTT. This chain connects TRBV30 to TRBJ1-5; unclear D gene. Germline CDR1 GTSNPN, CDR2 SVGIG (reference sequence). This CDR3 spans 12 amino acids. Trimming left V 4 bases short and J 2 bases short, with 6 bases between.

This rearrangement joins TRBV10-3 to TRBJ1-2, with D unclear. The CDR3 covers 14 residues. Trimming took 0 bases from V and 7 from J, leaving 12 bases between them. Germline CDR1 and CDR2: ENHRY and SYGVKD. The CDR3 nucleotides read TGTGCCATCAGTGAGTCCGAGGTCGGGTTTGGCTACACCTTC. As protein: CAISESEVGFGYTF.

This clone came up a few times. The chain uses TRBV9 and TRBJ2-7, with D perhaps matching TRBD1 (6 bases). Germline-derived CDR1 and CDR2 are SGDLS and YYNGEE. The CDR3 consists of 13 residues. The V end lost 4 bases, the J end lost 7 bases, and 15 bases lay between the germline ends. The CDR3 DNA follows: TGTGCCAGCAGCTCAGGGGCAGTGGGGGAGCAGTACTTC. Protein: CASSSGAVGEQYF.

The chain joins TRBV11-1 to TRBJ2-7; 7 bases align to TRBD1. The CDR3 contains 14 residues. Unmatched junction bases numbered 11, after V lost 5 bases and J lost 7 bases. The germline gives CDR1 SGHAT, CDR2 FQDESV (reference sequence). The CDR3 is CASSIDRVLVEQYF. The DNA for the CDR3 is TGTGCCAGCAGCATAGACAGGGTTCTGGTGGAGCAGTACTTC.

The chain carries TRBV5-1 and TRBJ2-7; maybe TRBD2 (6 bases). The germline V gene has CDR1 SGHRS and CDR2 YFSETQ. The ends were cut back, 4 bases at V and 6 bases at J, with 11 bases in the middle. The CDR3 has 12 amino acids. CDR3 protein: CASSKPEGEQYF. The CDR3 DNA follows: TGCGCCAGCAGCAAACCGGAGGGCGAGCAGTACTTC.

This sequence joins TRBV15 and TRBJ2-7, with 7 positions matching TRBD1. Germline loops: CDR1 LNHNV, CDR2 YYDKDF (reference sequence). The J segment lost 1 base and the V segment lost 2 bases, leaving 5 bases of the junction unmatched. The CDR3 length is 15 residues. CDR3 DNA sequence: TGTGCCACCAGCAGAAGGTCGACAGGGTCCTACGAGCAGTACTTC. This sequence encodes CATSRRSTGSYEQYF.

This chain uses TRBV4-1 with TRBJ2-7; D assignment may be TRBD1 or TRBD2 (5 bases each). This CDR3 has 16 residues. CDR1 is MGHRA, CDR2 YSYEKL, per germline. Trimming took 1 base from V and 3 from J, leaving 16 bases between them. CDR3 sequence: CASSQAVGAGSYEQYF. The CDR3 DNA sequence: TGCGCCAGCAGCCAAGCGGTGGGAGCAGGGAGCTACGAGCAGTACTTC.